These 19 T cell receptor beta chains were all obtained from the same sample, sequenced in a study of blood T cell repertoires in COVID-19. This table comes from immunoSEQ multiplex PCR, and its TCRdb copy is limited to in-frame clones, with some not included. The sample includes 95,000 to 110,000 clones, about 87% seen only once; the top ten take about an eighth. Source material: peripheral blood. The receptors were gathered from a human donor in a cohort sampled during active or convalescent COVID-19.

The V call is TRBV18, the J call TRBJ2-5; D possibly corresponds to TRBD1 (5 bases). Germline V lookup: CDR1 KGHSH, CDR2 LQKENI. V lost 4 bases and J 2 bases, leaving 11 bases between the germline ends. This CDR3 contains 14 residues. The CDR3 region has the DNA TGTGCCAGCTCACGCGGACAAATACAAGAGACCCAGTACTTC. This sequence encodes CASSRGQIQETQYF.

Here the CDR3 reads CASSLGQGFRYTEAFF. The DNA of the CDR3 is TGTGCCAGCAGCTTGGGACAGGGTTTTCGTTACACTGAAGCTTTCTTT. J is TRBJ1-1 and V is TRBV5-8; 7 bases agree with TRBD1. The CDR3 consists of 16 residues. V lost 0 bases and J lost 3; bases outside the gene matches: 8. CDR1 SGHTS and CDR2 YDEGEE come from the germline V gene. Full variable domain (missing parts from reference TRBV5-8 and TRBJ1-1): EAGVTQSPTHLIKTRGQQATLRCSPISGHTSVYWYQQALGLGLQFLLWYDEGEERNRGNFPPRFSGRQFPNYSSELNVNALELEDSALYLCASSLGQGFRYTEAFFGQGTRLTVV.

The rearrangement links TRBV2 to TRBJ1-4; no definite D call. CDR3 size: 11 residues. Germline assignment: CDR1 SNHLY and CDR2 FYNNEI. The ends were cut back, 3 bases at V and 13 bases at J, with 9 bases in the middle. The CDR3 region has the DNA TGTGCCAGCAGTGAGGCGAGGAGACTGTTTTTT. Amino acids: CASSEARRLFF.

V and J are TRBV6-5 and TRBJ2-2; a weak D match, TRBD2 (7 bases). The germline gives CDR1 MNHEY, CDR2 SVGAGI. The CDR3 runs 15 residues. Trimming left V 4 bases short and J 0 bases short, with 9 bases between. The CDR3 DNA reads as TGTGCCAGCAGTTGGGAGGGGGCGAACACCGGGGAGCTGTTTTTT. This sequence encodes CASSWEGANTGELFF.

There are a few counts of this clone. The gene calls are TRBV29-1 and TRBJ2-3, with D hard to call. The CDR3 contains 12 residues. Looked up from germline, CDR1 is SQVTM and CDR2 is ANQGSEA. The V end lost 2 bases, the J end lost 1 base, and 4 bases lay between the germline ends. The CDR3 DNA sequence: TGCAGCGTTGAAACTGGCACAGATACGCAGTATTTT. Its protein is CSVETGTDTQYF.

This clone was counted a single time. V is TRBV12-5 and J is TRBJ1-6, with 11 bases that match TRBD1. The trim removed 4 bases at V and 3 bases at J, leaving 2 bases unmatched. Germline assignment: CDR1 LGHNT and CDR2 FRNRAP. The length of the CDR3 is 16 residues. This chain's CDR3 is CASGSGTGGYNSPLHF. CDR3 bases: TGTGCTAGTGGTTCGGGGACAGGGGGCTATAATTCACCCCTCCACTTT.

J is TRBJ2-7 and V is TRBV5-1; 9 bases match TRBD1. The trim removed 4 bases at V and 2 bases at J, leaving 4 bases unmatched. Germline V gene sequence: CDR1 SGHRS, CDR2 YFSETQ. The CDR3 extends over 14 amino acids. CDR3 nucleotide sequence: TGCGCCAGCAGCACACAGGGGGCCCCCTACGAGCAGTACTTC. Protein: CASSTQGAPYEQYF.

V usage is TRBV5-1 and J usage is TRBJ1-1; the D gene is possibly TRBD1 (6 bases). The CDR3 loop spans 15 amino acids. The V end lost 3 bases, the J end lost 4 bases, and 16 bases lay between the germline ends. CDR1 is SGHRS, CDR2 YFSETQ, per germline. In DNA form, the CDR3 reads TGCGCCAGCAGCTGGCGTGGGGGAGGGGGCACTGAAGCTTTCTTT. This translates into CASSWRGGGGTEAFF.

This clone has more than one count but fewer than ten. The chain links TRBV5-1 to TRBJ1-1, with D possibly TRBD1 on 5 matching bases. In germline, CDR1 is SGHRS, CDR2 YFSETQ. V gave up 4 bases and J gave up 6 bases, with 19 bases separating them. This CDR3 region has 15 residues. CDR3: CASSPPAGLTAEAFF. Written as DNA, the CDR3 is TGCGCCAGCAGCCCGCCGGCAGGGCTCACAGCTGAAGCTTTCTTT.

This chain uses TRBV3-1 (or the pseudogene TRBV3-2) with TRBJ1-6; D call uncertain. Germline CDR1 reads LGHDT; CDR2 reads YNNKEL (reference sequence). With 3 bases removed from V and 2 bases from J, the gap between germline ends came to 14 bases. The length of the CDR3 is 17 residues. The CDR3 spells CASSHVGDRAYNSPLHF. DNA of the CDR3: TGTGCCAGCAGCCACGTCGGGGATCGAGCCTATAATTCACCCCTCCACTTT.

V is TRBV3-1 (or the pseudogene TRBV3-2) and J is TRBJ2-3, with TRBD2 identical over 13 bases. Losses at the gene ends were 4 bases for V and 4 bases for J; bases not matched to a gene: 5. CDR1 and CDR2 (germline): LGHDT, YNNKEL (reference sequence). There are 16 residues in the CDR3. The chain's CDR3 is CASSLGTSGVADTQYF. The CDR3 region has the DNA TGTGCCAGCAGCCTTGGGACTAGCGGGGTTGCAGATACGCAGTATTTT.

The gene calls are TRBV7-2 and TRBJ1-2; tentative D call: TRBD1 (6 bases). CDR1 and CDR2 from the germline V gene are SGHTA and FQGNSA. The CDR3 covers 12 residues. V dropped 1 base and J dropped 14 bases, with 14 bases sitting between them. DNA of the CDR3: TGTGCCAGCAGCTTAGTGAACAGGGATTATACCTTC. Protein product: CASSLVNRDYTF.

V and J are TRBV6-1 and TRBJ2-3; no firm D call. Germline CDR1 is MNHNS and CDR2 is SASEGT. V lost 1 base to trimming and J lost 2 bases, with 7 bases between them. This CDR3 has 14 amino acids. CDR3 nucleotides: TGTGCCAGCAGTGAAGTACCCTACACAGATACGCAGTATTTT. Translation: CASSEVPYTDTQYF.

The chain combines TRBV4-3 with TRBJ1-6; D unresolved. Germline V lookup: CDR1 LGHNA, CDR2 YSLEER. Trimming shortened V by 1 base and J by 7 bases, and 11 bases separated the two germline ends. This CDR3 spans 15 amino acids. In DNA form, the CDR3 reads TGCGCCAGCAGCCAAGGGGCAGGAGGGAATTCACCCCTCCACTTT. Amino acid sequence: CASSQGAGGNSPLHF.

Concerning this clone itself: Mismatch with germline at one junction end may stem from a read error. CDR3 sequence (DNA): TGTGCTAGCAGCCCCGGGACTAGCGGGGGGGTAGAGACCCAGTACTTC. Its protein product is CASSPGTSGGVETQYF. The chain has TRBV7-7 and TRBJ2-5; 16 nucleotides match TRBD2. Germline V lookup: CDR1 SSHAT, CDR2 FNYEAQ (reference sequence). This CDR3 comprises 16 residues.

The V gene is TRBV5-4, the J gene TRBJ2-3; D is perhaps TRBD2 (6 bases). In germline, CDR1 is SGHNT, CDR2 YYREEE (reference sequence). This CDR3 is 13 amino acids long. Trimming left V 0 bases short and J 11 bases short, with 13 bases between. CDR3 in DNA: TGTGCCAGCAGCTTGGCCGGGACTTTTGAGCAGTATTTT. Translating gives CASSLAGTFEQYF.

The J gene is TRBJ2-1, the V gene TRBV15; weak D call: TRBD1 (6 bases). V lost 6 bases to trimming and J lost 9 bases, with 18 bases between them. This CDR3 is built from 14 residues. CDR1 LNHNV and CDR2 YYDKDF come from the germline V gene (reference sequence). CDR3 DNA sequence: TGTGCCACCAGACGCCGGGACATAGTGAGTGAGCAGTTCTTC. Amino acids: CATRRRDIVSEQFF.

Notes on this clone: Compared with germline, one end of the junction differs, possibly owing to a read error. The V call is TRBV7-3, the J call TRBJ1-2; 7 bases agree with TRBD1. The germline V gene has CDR1 SGHTA and CDR2 FQGTGA. This CDR3 spans 13 amino acids. Here the CDR3 reads CASSVTGTVGYTF. Written as DNA, the CDR3 is TGTGCCAGCAGCGTAACCGGGACAGTCGGCTACACCTTC.

V and J are TRBV29-1 and TRBJ2-1; D is ambiguous. Trimming took off 4 bases at V and 3 bases at J, with 4 bases between the two ends. The CDR3 is 11 residues long. The V gene's germline CDR1 is SQVTM and CDR2 ANQGSEA. CDR3 residues: CSVAFYNEQFF. DNA of the CDR3: TGCAGCGTTGCGTTCTACAATGAGCAGTTCTTC.